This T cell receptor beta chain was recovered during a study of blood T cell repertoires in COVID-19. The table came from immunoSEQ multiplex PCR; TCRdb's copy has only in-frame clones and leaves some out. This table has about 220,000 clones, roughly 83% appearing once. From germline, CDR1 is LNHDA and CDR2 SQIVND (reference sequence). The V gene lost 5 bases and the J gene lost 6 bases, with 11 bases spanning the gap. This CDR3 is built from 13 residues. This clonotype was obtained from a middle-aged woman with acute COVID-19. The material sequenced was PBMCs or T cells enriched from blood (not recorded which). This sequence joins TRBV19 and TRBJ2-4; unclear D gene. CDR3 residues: CASSLTVGNIQYF. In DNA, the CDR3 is TGTGCCAGTAGTTTAACAGTGGGAAACATTCAGTACTTC.